Following are 17 T cell receptor beta chains from one sample sequenced in a study of T-cell memory formation after mild COVID-19. TCRdb re-called the 5' RACE reads with MiXCR, one entry per CDR3 protein. Of approximately 150,000 distinct CDR3 sequences in the sample, roughly a fifth were seen once. The sample comprised PBMCs or a T cell subset sorted from them (not recorded which). All receptors come from an adult woman who had mild COVID-19 (a few samples of this study predate the infection). Cell type and time point are not known.

This clonotype has more than one count but fewer than ten. The gene calls are TRBV15 and TRBJ2-1; D gene unclear. The V gene lost 3 bases and the J gene lost 1 base, with 19 bases spanning the gap. In germline, CDR1 is LNHNV, CDR2 YYDKDF (reference sequence). The CDR3 is 18 amino acids. The CDR3 DNA sequence: TGTGCCACCAGCAGCCTTTCCGTAGGACCCGGGTCCTACAATGAGCAGTTCTTC. Its protein is CATSSLSVGPGSYNEQFF. Drawing the rest from reference TRBV15 and TRBJ2-1, the complete variable domain is DAMVIQNPRYQVTQFGKPVTLSCSQTLNHNVMYWYQQKSSQAPKLLFHYYDKDFNNEADTPDNFQSRRPNTSFCFLDIRSPGLGDTAMYLCATSSLSVGPGSYNEQFFGPGTRLTVL.

The sample holds a few counts of this clonotype. This chain joins TRBV5-1 and TRBJ2-3, with a weak D call TRBD2 (5 bases). Germline V CDR1 and CDR2: SGHRS, YFSETQ. V was clipped by 0 bases and J by 2 bases, with 10 bases between them. The CDR3 has 15 amino acids. The DNA of the CDR3 is TGCGCCAGCAGCTTGGAGGGAGCTCCCACAGATACGCAGTATTTT. It specifies CASSLEGAPTDTQYF.

This sequence joins TRBV20-1 and TRBJ1-2; D not resolved. This CDR3 has 12 residues. V gave up 0 bases and J gave up 2 bases, with 4 bases separating them. Germline V lookup: CDR1 DFQATT, CDR2 SNEGSKA (reference sequence). The CDR3 here is CSARDGNYGYTF. CDR3 DNA: TGCAGTGCTAGAGATGGAAACTATGGCTACACCTTC.

This clonotype was observed a few times. CDR3 region: CATSTESPGLAGLTGELFF. In nucleotides, the CDR3 is TGTGCCACCAGCACCGAATCTCCGGGACTAGCGGGGCTAACCGGGGAGCTGTTTTTT. The chain combines TRBV15 with TRBJ2-2, with 13 positions matching TRBD2. V dropped 4 bases and J dropped 5; count of bases not matched to a gene: 13. This CDR3 spans 19 amino acids. Germline loops: CDR1 LNHNV, CDR2 YYDKDF (reference sequence).

This rearrangement joins TRBV7-3 to TRBJ2-1; 10 bases are a match to TRBD1. The CDR3 length is 14 residues. The ends lost 5 bases at V and 8 bases at J; junction bases unmatched: 6. Germline V gene lookup returns CDR1 SGHTA and CDR2 FQGTGA. The CDR3 DNA sequence: TGTGCCAGCAGCCCCGGGACAGGGGCCCATGAGCAGTTCTTC. It encodes CASSPGTGAHEQFF.

This clonotype was seen a handful of times. This chain connects TRBV7-9 to TRBJ2-7; TRBD1 agrees at 8 bases. CDR1 and CDR2 from the germline V gene are SEHNR and FQNEAQ (reference sequence). Unmatched junction bases numbered 9, after V lost 4 bases and J lost 7 bases. CDR3 length: 14 amino acids. CDR3 DNA: TGTGCCAGCAGCTCTAAGACAGGGGTTAGGGAGCAGTACTTC. Translated: CASSSKTGVREQYF.

This clonotype has just a few counts. The chain recombines TRBV25-1 with TRBJ1-1, with D possibly matching TRBD1 (5 bases). V lost 5 bases and J lost 8, with 15 bases in between. The V gene's germline CDR1 is MGHDK and CDR2 SYGVNS. The CDR3 is 13 residues long. This chain's CDR3 is CASSSPPGQEAFF. CDR3 bases: TGTGCCAGCAGTTCCCCCCCGGGGCAGGAAGCTTTCTTT. The full variable domain, completed using reference TRBV25-1 and TRBJ1-1, is EADIYQTPRYLVIGTGKKITLECSQTMGHDKMYWYQQDPGMELHLIHYSYGVNSTEKGDLSSESTVSRIRTEHFPLTLESARPSHTSQYLCASSSPPGQEAFFGQGTRLTVV.

This clonotype was detected a few times. V gene TRBV20-1 combines with J gene TRBJ2-2, with 7 positions matching TRBD1. Germline V lookup: CDR1 DFQATT, CDR2 SNEGSKA (reference sequence). The trim removed 4 bases at V and 3 bases at J, leaving 5 bases unmatched. There are 14 residues in the CDR3. CDR3 nucleotide sequence: TGCAGTGCTAAACCGGGACAGTACACCGGGGAGCTGTTTTTT. Protein: CSAKPGQYTGELFF.

This clonotype was seen a few times. The genes are TRBV15 and TRBJ1-5, with unresolved D. The CDR3 consists of 12 residues. Trimming took off 10 bases at V and 2 bases at J, with 9 bases between the two ends. CDR1 and CDR2 from the germline V gene are LNHNV and YYDKDF (reference sequence). The CDR3 here is CASKKRNQPQHF. The CDR3 nucleotides are TGTGCCAGTAAGAAACGCAATCAGCCCCAGCATTTT.

The chain combines TRBV20-1 with TRBJ1-2, with D maybe TRBD1 (6 bases). The V gene lost 0 bases and the J gene lost 7 bases, with 15 bases spanning the gap. This CDR3 region has 14 residues. From germline, CDR1 is DFQATT and CDR2 SNEGSKA (reference sequence). The CDR3 loop reads CSARDQQGGGGYTF. CDR3 coding DNA: TGCAGTGCTAGAGATCAACAGGGAGGTGGTGGCTACACCTTC.

This chain uses TRBV20-1 with TRBJ1-2, with a weak D call TRBD1 (5 bases). CDR1 DFQATT and CDR2 SNEGSKA come from the germline V gene (reference sequence). CDR3 length: 11 residues. Between the trimmed V and J ends, which lost 5 bases and 4 bases, there was a span of 8 bases. The CDR3 nucleotides read TGCAGTGCTCCGACAGCCTATGGCTACACCTTC. This translates into CSAPTAYGYTF.

The sample holds a few counts of this clonotype. The gene calls are TRBV7-9 and TRBJ2-2; D remains unclear. The germline V and J ends were trimmed by 4 bases and 1 base, with 7 bases remaining between them. CDR3 length: 14 amino acids. In germline, CDR1 is SEHNR, CDR2 FQNEAQ (reference sequence). CDR3 in DNA: TGTGCCAGCAGCTACCAGAGGAACACCGGGGAGCTGTTTTTT. Protein sequence: CASSYQRNTGELFF.

The J gene is TRBJ2-5, the V gene TRBV5-1; 7 bases fit TRBD2. From germline, CDR1 is SGHRS and CDR2 YFSETQ. The ends lost 1 base at V and 4 bases at J; junction bases unmatched: 13. The CDR3 has 17 residues. CDR3 in DNA: TGCGCCAGCAGCTTGCGGGGGGTGGGCCCTCAAGGAGAGACCCAGTACTTC. Residues: CASSLRGVGPQGETQYF. The full variable domain, its missing parts supplied by reference TRBV5-1 and TRBJ2-5, is KAGVTQTPRYLIKTRGQQVTLSCSPISGHRSVSWYQQTPGQGLQFLFEYFSETQRNKGNFPGRFSGRQFSNSRSEMNVSTLELGDSALYLCASSLRGVGPQGETQYFGPGTRLLVL.

In its sample, this clonotype was seen a few times. V and J are TRBV9 and TRBJ2-3, with 10 bases aligning to TRBD2. This CDR3 has 14 residues. Per the germline V gene, CDR1 is SGDLS and CDR2 is YYNGEE. V dropped 7 bases and J dropped 2; count of bases not matched to a gene: 4. CDR3 coding DNA: TGTGCCAGCGAAGCGGGGGGGATCACAGATACGCAGTATTTT. Its translation is CASEAGGITDTQYF. Combining the CDR3 with reference TRBV9 and TRBJ2-3 gives the whole variable domain DSGVTQTPKHLITATGQRVTLRCSPRSGDLSVYWYQQSLDQGLQFLIQYYNGEERAKGNILERFSAQQFPDLHSELNLSSLELGDSALYFCASEAGGITDTQYFGPGTRLTVL.

This clonotype has more than one count but fewer than ten. V and J are TRBV3-1 and TRBJ2-1; D gene ambiguous. V lost 1 base to trimming and J lost 12 bases, with 19 bases between them. This CDR3 region has 15 residues. Germline V gene lookup returns CDR1 LGHDT and CDR2 YNNKEL (reference sequence). The CDR3 DNA sequence: TGTGCCAGCAGCCAAGGCGAAATCTTGGGATACGGGCAGTTCTTC. Encoded protein: CASSQGEILGYGQFF.

The V call is TRBV7-8, the J call TRBJ2-3; 7 positions match TRBD2. CDR1 is SGHVS and CDR2 is FQNEAQ in the germline V gene. This CDR3 is built from 14 residues. With 6 bases clipped from V and 2 bases from J, the junction kept 5 bases outside the gene matches. DNA of the CDR3: TGTGCCAGCAGGTGGCGGGGGACCACAGATACGCAGTATTTT. Amino acids: CASRWRGTTDTQYF.

A few counts support this clonotype. V usage is TRBV5-1 and J usage is TRBJ2-2; D may be TRBD1 or TRBD2 (5 bases each). This CDR3 comprises 15 residues. V dropped 7 bases and J dropped 0 bases, with 13 bases sitting between them. Per germline, CDR1 SGHRS and CDR2 YFSETQ. CDR3 bases: TGCGCCAGCGCCACCGGGACCCCGAACACCGGGGAGCTGTTTTTT. The encoded protein is CASATGTPNTGELFF.